This T cell receptor beta chain was captured by sequencing in a study of response to subunit inactivated influenza vaccine. Study-level findings and limits: It was the authors' suggestion that each seasonal influenza vaccination recruits few new T cells.

CDR3 length: 12 residues. Trimming took 9 bases from V and 2 from J, leaving 11 bases between them. In its sample, this clonotype was seen a few times. Its antigen is undetermined. TCRdb passed the RT-PCR reads through MiXCR, listing each CDR3 protein once. The sample lists some 850,000 distinct CDR3 sequences; 15% to 20% were seen once. This sequence joins TRBV12-3 or TRBV12-4 and TRBJ2-7, with D hard to call. The input for sequencing was PBMCs from blood, taken roughly 5 days after vaccination. The TCR sequence derives from a man in his fifties or sixties who received an inactivated influenza vaccine. The CDR3 spells CASTRSAYEQYF. For the CDR3, the DNA is TGTGCCAGTACCCGATCGGCCTACGAGCAGTACTTC.